What follows is one TCR beta chain and its context. Its antigen is as yet unknown. Samples underwent the assay at deep level. The assay was immunoSEQ multiplex PCR, and TCRdb's table has in-frame clones only and misses some. The sample holds hundreds of thousands of clones, 96% seen once. This specimen belongs to a study of shared clonotypes between healthy human individuals. General study findings and limits: Against clonotypes common to all four donors, non-shared ones had lower generation probabilities.

The V gene lost 6 bases and the J gene lost 4 bases, with 7 bases spanning the gap. CDR3 length: 12 amino acids. Germline V gene data show CDR1 as MDHEN and CDR2 as SYDVKM. V gene TRBV28 combines with J gene TRBJ1-5; D call uncertain. Sample: naive CD4+ T cells sorted from blood. The subset: CD45RA+ positively selected. The sequence came from a woman in her 30s in good health. CDR3 residues: CASSEVNQPQHF. DNA of the CDR3: TGTGCCAGCAGCGAAGTTAATCAGCCCCAGCATTTT.